This T cell receptor (beta chain) was captured by sequencing in a study of blood T cell repertoires in COVID-19. Study at large: The study drew acute and convalescent COVID-19 samples from the United States, Italy and Spain.

In the authors' workflow: Counts of nucleated cells, estimated from reference gene primer amplification, were obtained. Sequenced by immunoSEQ multiplex PCR; TCRdb stores in-frame clones only, minus some. V and J calls and clone size are copied from that table; D and trimming were computed from the DNA. This table holds about 200,000 clones, approximately 80% found once. The CDR3 has 15 residues. V gave up 0 bases and J gave up 10 bases, with 13 bases separating them. The germline CDR1 and CDR2 sequences are LGHNA and YSLEER. This clone was counted once. The receptor was derived from a human donor in a cohort sampled during active COVID-19. The chain uses TRBV4-3 and TRBJ1-6; the D gene is possibly TRBD1 (5 bases). Sequenced: peripheral blood. The CDR3 region is CASSQEGQGRSPLHF. The DNA of the CDR3 is TGCGCCAGCAGCCAAGAGGGCCAGGGCCGGTCACCCCTCCACTTT.